These 31 T cell receptor beta chains were sequenced from one sample in a study of T-cell memory formation after mild COVID-19 (dated by TCRdb to the early 2020s). Receptor libraries were prepared by 5' RACE. Sequencing was carried out with an Illumina NovaSeq 6000. Using fastp trimming at Q25 and MiXCR clonotype assembly, TCRdb reanalyzed the public sequencing data and kept in-frame beta chains. Rows with a matching CDR3 protein are joined into one entry that keeps the most common DNA and genes. Within this sample are 250,000 to 300,000 distinct CDR3 sequences, with under 20% of them counted one time only. The ten most abundant clones make up approximately 23% of the sample. The sequencing input was PBMCs or a T cell subset sorted from them (not recorded which). The source of these receptors is a man between 18 and 35 years old who had mild COVID-19 (a few samples of this study predate the infection). The sample titles of this study are shuffled in the database, so cell type and time point are left out; the donor was told from shared clones.

The chain recombines TRBV5-1 with TRBJ2-4; the D is unclear. V lost 7 bases and J lost 1, with 12 bases in between. The germline V gene encodes CDR1 SGHRS and CDR2 YFSETQ. The CDR3 is made up of 14 amino acids. This chain's CDR3 is CASEYNTAKNIQYF. In nucleotides, the CDR3 is TGCGCCAGCGAATACAATACGGCCAAAAACATTCAGTACTTC.

This clonotype was picked up many times. The V call is TRBV6-5, the J call TRBJ1-2, with D hard to call. The V end was cut by 2 bases, the J end by 10 bases, with 11 bases between. CDR1 is MNHEY and CDR2 is SVGAGI in the germline V gene. The CDR3 has 12 amino acids. The CDR3 protein is CASSYDSFDYTF. The CDR3 nucleotides read TGTGCCAGCAGTTACGACTCCTTTGACTACACCTTC.

There are a few counts of this clonotype. This sequence joins TRBV19 and TRBJ1-1; D remains ambiguous. V was shortened by 4 bases and J by 4 bases, with 7 bases between the two germline ends. The CDR3 extends over 12 amino acids. Germline V gives CDR1 LNHDA, CDR2 SQIVND (reference sequence). The DNA of the CDR3 is TGTGCCAGTAGTACCGGGCTCACTGAAGCTTTCTTT. Translating gives CASSTGLTEAFF.

The rearrangement joins TRBV15 to TRBJ1-4, with D perhaps TRBD1 (6 bases). The CDR3 consists of 15 residues. V was clipped by 3 bases and J by 0 bases, with 8 bases between them. The V gene's germline CDR1 is LNHNV and CDR2 YYDKDF (reference sequence). CDR3 coding DNA: TGTGCCACCAGCAGGGCAGGGGCAACTAATGAAAAACTGTTTTTT. Encoded protein: CATSRAGATNEKLFF.

The rearrangement joins TRBV9 to TRBJ1-1, with D hard to call. Trimming shortened V by 2 bases and J by 1 base, and 9 bases separated the two germline ends. CDR3 length equals 14 residues. Per the germline V gene, CDR1 is SGDLS and CDR2 is YYNGEE. DNA for the CDR3: TGTGCCAGCAGCGTCGCGGGATCGAACACTGAAGCTTTCTTT. As protein: CASSVAGSNTEAFF.

This clonotype has a handful of counts. V and J are TRBV6-5 and TRBJ2-5; D ambiguous. The CDR3 is 13 residues long. Germline assignment: CDR1 MNHEY and CDR2 SVGAGI. V lost 7 bases and J lost 5, with 14 bases in between. CDR3 in amino acids: CASKAPPGETQYF. Here the CDR3 DNA reads TGTGCCAGCAAGGCCCCACCGGGCGAGACCCAGTACTTC.

The genes are TRBV6-5 and TRBJ2-3; no clear D. The CDR3 is made up of 14 amino acids. V lost 4 bases to trimming and J lost 4 bases, with 12 bases between them. CDR1 is MNHEY and CDR2 is SVGAGI in the germline V gene. The CDR3 loop is CASSSPPAPDTQYF. The CDR3 DNA reads as TGTGCCAGCAGTTCCCCGCCGGCACCAGATACGCAGTATTTT.

This clonotype was counted only a few times. This chain uses TRBV11-2 with TRBJ2-1, with D tentatively TRBD2 (5 bases). The V gene lost 5 bases and the J gene lost 9 bases, with 11 bases spanning the gap. CDR1 and CDR2 from the germline V gene are SGHAT and FQNNGV. This CDR3 has 12 amino acids. The CDR3 here is CASSPAVAEQFF. As DNA, the CDR3 is TGTGCCAGCAGCCCAGCGGTGGCTGAGCAGTTCTTC.

V is TRBV14 and J is TRBJ2-2; D perhaps matches TRBD2 (5 bases). Germline CDR1 SGHDN, CDR2 FVKESK. CDR3 length equals 14 residues. Trimming removed 2 bases from V and 9 bases from J, with 13 bases in between. This CDR3 reads CASSQRGLNRELFF. Written as DNA, the CDR3 is TGTGCCAGCAGCCAAAGAGGGCTGAACCGGGAGCTGTTTTTT.

The rearrangement uses TRBV20-1 and TRBJ1-1, with TRBD1 matching 7 bases. The V segment lost 5 bases and the J segment 1 base; nucleotides outside the gene matches: 13. Germline V gene sequence: CDR1 DFQATT, CDR2 SNEGSKA (reference sequence). CDR3 length: 16 amino acids. CDR3: CSAVDPRQGGNTEAFF. The DNA for the CDR3 is TGCAGTGCTGTAGACCCTCGACAGGGAGGGAACACTGAAGCTTTCTTT.

J is TRBJ2-5 and V is TRBV11-2, with D tentatively TRBD1 or TRBD2 (5 bases each). V was cut by 3 bases and J by 6 bases, with 14 bases left in between. The CDR3 totals 14 residues. CDR1 is SGHAT, CDR2 FQNNGV, per germline. The CDR3 nucleotides are TGTGCCAGCAGCTTGGGACCATCTGAAAAGACCCAGTACTTC. Protein product: CASSLGPSEKTQYF.

The J gene is TRBJ1-3, the V gene TRBV5-1, with a weak D call TRBD1 (6 bases). Trimming shortened V by 0 bases and J by 2 bases, and 9 bases separated the two germline ends. The CDR3 has 15 residues. Per germline, CDR1 SGHRS and CDR2 YFSETQ. In DNA, the CDR3 is TGCGCCAGCAGCTTGGCAGGGGAAGCTGGAAACACCATATATTTT. Protein product: CASSLAGEAGNTIYF. Together with reference TRBV5-1 and TRBJ1-3, the CDR3 gives the full variable domain: KAGVTQTPRYLIKTRGQQVTLSCSPISGHRSVSWYQQTPGQGLQFLFEYFSETQRNKGNFPGRFSGRQFSNSRSEMNVSTLELGDSALYLCASSLAGEAGNTIYFGEGSWLTVV.

V gene TRBV20-1 combines with J gene TRBJ2-3; the match to TRBD1 covers 7 bases. Germline V gene sequence: CDR1 DFQATT, CDR2 SNEGSKA (reference sequence). This CDR3 comprises 15 residues. With 0 bases clipped from V and 1 base from J, the junction kept 4 bases outside the gene matches. CDR3 nucleotides: TGCAGTGCTAGAGACGCCGGACAGGGCACAGATACGCAGTATTTT. It specifies CSARDAGQGTDTQYF.

The V call is TRBV9, the J call TRBJ2-3, with D tentatively TRBD2 (6 bases). This CDR3 region has 16 residues. Looked up from germline, CDR1 is SGDLS and CDR2 is YYNGEE. Trimming shortened V by 4 bases and J by 5 bases, and 20 bases separated the two germline ends. CDR3 bases: TGTGCCAGCAGCTCCCAGACTAGTCCGCTCTTAGATACGCAGTATTTT. As protein: CASSSQTSPLLDTQYF. Looking up the rest from reference TRBV9 and TRBJ2-3 gives the full variable domain: DSGVTQTPKHLITATGQRVTLRCSPRSGDLSVYWYQQSLDQGLQFLIQYYNGEERAKGNILERFSAQQFPDLHSELNLSSLELGDSALYFCASSSQTSPLLDTQYFGPGTRLTVL.

This clonotype turned up a few times. The chain uses TRBV5-6 and TRBJ1-1, with D possibly matching TRBD1 (5 bases). Trimming left V 6 bases short and J 2 bases short, with 26 bases between. Germline CDR1 is SGHDT and CDR2 is YYEEEE. The length of the CDR3 is 18 residues. The CDR3 DNA is TGTGCCAGCACCCCCGTCGGCGTCCCAGAGGGGTCAAACACTGAAGCTTTCTTT. Encoded protein: CASTPVGVPEGSNTEAFF.

V gene TRBV9 combines with J gene TRBJ2-1, with 7 nucleotides matching TRBD2. From germline, CDR1 is SGDLS and CDR2 YYNGEE. The V and J ends lost 4 bases and 0 bases, in that order; junction bases with no gene match: 4. The CDR3 is made up of 15 amino acids. Here the CDR3 DNA reads TGTGCCAGCAGCATGGGGGGGGTCTCCTACAATGAGCAGTTCTTC. Translated, it gives CASSMGGVSYNEQFF. The full variable domain, its missing parts supplied by reference TRBV9 and TRBJ2-1, is DSGVTQTPKHLITATGQRVTLRCSPRSGDLSVYWYQQSLDQGLQFLIQYYNGEERAKGNILERFSAQQFPDLHSELNLSSLELGDSALYFCASSMGGVSYNEQFFGPGTRLTVL.

This clonotype has more than one count but fewer than ten. The chain combines TRBV5-1 with TRBJ2-5; 8 nucleotides align to TRBD2. After removal of 2 bases from V and 5 bases from J, the junction contained 8 bases not matched to a gene. The CDR3 loop spans 15 amino acids. Germline CDR1 reads SGHRS; CDR2 reads YFSETQ. The CDR3 DNA reads as TGCGCCAGCAGCTTAAGCGGGGGACGGATGGAGACCCAGTACTTC. This encodes CASSLSGGRMETQYF.

This chain links TRBV30 with TRBJ1-1; no reliable D call. Germline CDR1 GTSNPN, CDR2 SVGIG (reference sequence). The CDR3 extends over 11 amino acids. The germline V and J ends were trimmed by 4 bases and 10 bases, with 13 bases remaining between them. The CDR3 region has the DNA TGTGCCTGGATCCGAGGGTACGGAGCTTTCTTT. Protein product: CAWIRGYGAFF.

This clonotype was seen many times. The genes are TRBV9 and TRBJ2-2; D unresolved. V was shortened by 7 bases and J by 0 bases, with 10 bases between the two germline ends. The CDR3 is 14 residues long. In germline, CDR1 is SGDLS, CDR2 YYNGEE. The CDR3 DNA reads as TGTGCCAGCTCACCCGGGCCGAACACCGGGGAGCTGTTTTTT. Translation gives CASSPGPNTGELFF.

This rearrangement joins TRBV5-1 to TRBJ1-3; 10 bases are shared with TRBD1. V shed 5 bases and J 8 bases; nucleotides not matched to a gene: 7. In germline, CDR1 is SGHRS, CDR2 YFSETQ. This CDR3 is 14 amino acids long. The CDR3, as DNA: TGCGCCAGCAGAGCACGACAGGGGGCCGACACCATATATTTT. This encodes CASRARQGADTIYF.

This clonotype turned up a few times. The chain links TRBV6-6 to TRBJ1-1; D gene uncertain. Trimming cost V 6 bases and J 1 base, with 9 bases left between them. Germline loops: CDR1 MNHNY, CDR2 SVGAGI (reference sequence). The CDR3 consists of 13 residues. CDR3 nucleotide sequence: TGTGCCAGCAGCCACCGCCAGAACACTGAAGCTTTCTTT. Amino acids: CASSHRQNTEAFF.

This clonotype was recorded a few times. The CDR3 sequence: CASSYFYEQYF. As DNA, the CDR3 is TGTGCCAGCAGTTACTTCTACGAGCAGTACTTC. The chain joins TRBV6-2 or TRBV6-3 to TRBJ2-7; no definite D call. V was shortened by 1 base and J by 3 bases, with 1 base between the two germline ends. Per germline, CDR1 MNHEY and CDR2 SVGEGT. The CDR3 loop spans 11 amino acids.

This clonotype has ten or more counts. This chain links TRBV28 with TRBJ1-1; a possible D gene is TRBD1 (6 bases). Germline V gives CDR1 MDHEN, CDR2 SYDVKM. Trimming took off 5 bases at V and 5 bases at J, with 18 bases between the two ends. The CDR3 has 15 amino acids. For the CDR3, the DNA is TGTGCCAGCAGTCGGTTTCCAGGGGATTGGACTGAAGCTTTCTTT. It specifies CASSRFPGDWTEAFF.

In its sample, this clonotype was seen a few times. The rearrangement links TRBV7-2 to TRBJ2-1; D unresolved. Germline CDR1 is SGHTA and CDR2 is FQGNSA. This CDR3 comprises 16 residues. V gave up 5 bases and J gave up 0 bases, with 14 bases separating them. The CDR3 loop reads CASSGQLGFSYNEQFF. Here the CDR3 DNA reads TGTGCCAGCAGCGGGCAGCTGGGGTTCTCCTACAATGAGCAGTTCTTC.

Only a few counts were recorded for this clonotype. V usage is TRBV7-9 and J usage is TRBJ2-2; D is unclear. The germline V gene encodes CDR1 SEHNR and CDR2 FQNEAQ (reference sequence). V was pared by 2 bases and J by 10 bases, with 11 bases between. The CDR3 consists of 13 residues. The CDR3 coding sequence is TGTGCCAGCAGCTTACTAGGTGCAAAGGAGCTGTTTTTT. It codes for CASSLLGAKELFF.

The sample holds a few counts of this clonotype. The chain joins TRBV7-8 to TRBJ1-2; no firm D call. Trimming pared 2 bases from V and 0 bases from J, leaving 13 bases between. CDR1 and CDR2 (germline): SGHVS, FQNEAQ. The CDR3 is 16 amino acids. The CDR3 here is CASSLRQESANYGYTF. CDR3 DNA: TGTGCCAGCAGCTTACGGCAGGAGTCGGCTAACTATGGCTACACCTTC.

The rearrangement joins TRBV4-1 to TRBJ2-6; D call uncertain. V was shortened by 1 base and J by 4 bases, with 5 bases between the two germline ends. The germline V gene has CDR1 MGHRA and CDR2 YSYEKL. The CDR3 extends over 14 amino acids. The CDR3 reads CASSQVSGANVLTF. As DNA, the CDR3 is TGCGCCAGCAGCCAAGTATCCGGGGCCAACGTCCTGACTTTC.

V is TRBV6-2 or TRBV6-3 and J is TRBJ1-5; D is unclear. The CDR3 has 17 amino acids. Germline V lookup: CDR1 MNHEY, CDR2 SVGEGT. V gave up 2 bases and J gave up 0 bases, with 14 bases separating them. CDR3 protein: CASSYRLIYSSNQPQHF. CDR3 nucleotides: TGTGCCAGCAGTTACCGCCTCATTTATTCTAGCAATCAGCCCCAGCATTTT.

A few counts support this clonotype. V is TRBV6-5 and J is TRBJ2-1, with TRBD1 matching over 9 bases. The germline V gene encodes CDR1 MNHEY and CDR2 SVGAGI. Unmatched junction bases numbered 10, after V lost 8 bases and J lost 5 bases. The CDR3 has 15 amino acids. CDR3 loop: CASRGWGQGDNEQFF. The CDR3 DNA reads TGTGCCAGCCGAGGGTGGGGACAGGGAGACAATGAGCAGTTCTTC.

This chain connects TRBV3-1 to TRBJ2-3, with D unclear. CDR3 length: 13 residues. CDR1 LGHDT and CDR2 YNNKEL come from the germline V gene (reference sequence). V shed 7 bases and J shed 1 base, with 9 bases lying between them. CDR3 nucleotide sequence: TGTGCCAGCAAGGCGCGAGGCACAGATACGCAGTATTTT. Translation: CASKARGTDTQYF.

This clonotype was observed at least ten times. The chain is built from TRBV6-4 and TRBJ2-1; D is possibly TRBD1 (6 bases). This CDR3 has 15 amino acids. V gave up 0 bases and J gave up 9 bases, with 15 bases separating them. Germline V gene lookup returns CDR1 MRHNA and CDR2 SNTAGT. This chain's CDR3 is CASSDSSGAVSEQFF. In DNA, the CDR3 is TGTGCCAGCAGTGACTCATCAGGGGCGGTGAGTGAGCAGTTCTTC.